The next 18 T cell receptor beta chains were all read from a single sample in a study of blood T cell repertoires in COVID-19. Measured with immunoSEQ multiplex PCR; TCRdb has only the in-frame clones, and not every one. The profile shows 150,000 to 200,000 clones, just under 90% of them singletons. Sample: peripheral blood. Source of these receptors: a woman aged 18-35 years who had recovered from COVID-19.

The table lists this clone with a count of one. CDR3 amino acids: CASSVTGPRSSYNSPLHF. CDR3 nucleotides: TGTGCCAGCAGTGTTACAGGGCCAAGGAGCTCCTATAATTCACCCCTCCACTTT. This chain links TRBV6-1 with TRBJ1-6, with a tentative D call TRBD1 (6 bases). CDR3 size: 18 residues. Germline V gene sequence: CDR1 MNHNS, CDR2 SASEGT. Trimming stripped 4 bases from V and 0 bases from J, with 16 bases between.

This chain links TRBV3-1 (or the pseudogene TRBV3-2) with TRBJ1-2; weak D call: TRBD1 (6 bases). Germline V gene data show CDR1 as LGHDT and CDR2 as YNNKEL (reference sequence). CDR3 length: 15 amino acids. Between the trimmed V and J ends, which lost 0 bases and 2 bases, there was a span of 10 bases. Written as DNA, the CDR3 is TGTGCCAGCAGCCAAGACAGGGGTCCAAACTATGGCTACACCTTC. Residues: CASSQDRGPNYGYTF.

The chain recombines TRBV7-9 with TRBJ2-2; 10 bases align to TRBD2. Germline CDR1 reads SEHNR; CDR2 reads FQNEAQ (reference sequence). The CDR3 has 16 amino acids. The J segment lost 6 bases and the V segment lost 5 bases, leaving 9 bases of the junction unmatched. The CDR3 is CASSPTSGMESGELFF. The CDR3 nucleotides read TGTGCCAGCAGCCCTACTAGCGGGATGGAGTCCGGGGAGCTGTTTTTT.

The chain uses TRBV9 and TRBJ2-2, with D unclear. The CDR3 runs 13 residues. Trimming took 0 bases from V and 3 from J, leaving 3 bases between them. Germline V CDR1 and CDR2: SGDLS, YYNGEE. Here the CDR3 reads CASSVVYTGELFF. CDR3 bases: TGTGCCAGCAGCGTAGTCTACACCGGGGAGCTGTTTTTT.

The chain recombines TRBV6-2 or TRBV6-3 with TRBJ1-2, with TRBD1 matching 9 bases. The V segment lost 4 bases and the J segment 7 bases; nucleotides outside the gene matches: 7. The CDR3 sequence is 14 residues long. Germline V CDR1 and CDR2: MNHEY, SVGEGT. The CDR3 sequence is CASSSGTGNVGYTF. The DNA for the CDR3 is TGTGCCAGCAGTTCGGGGACAGGGAATGTTGGCTACACCTTC.

The rearrangement joins TRBV7-9 to TRBJ1-1; D is uncertain. Trimming shortened V by 2 bases and J by 4 bases, and 17 bases separated the two germline ends. Germline V lookup: CDR1 SEHNR, CDR2 FQNEAQ (reference sequence). This CDR3 has 16 amino acids. CDR3 bases: TGTGCCAGCAGCTTAAGGCGGAGGAGTGGAACCACTGAAGCTTTCTTT. It is translated as CASSLRRRSGTTEAFF.

This clone was recorded once. V is TRBV11-2 and J is TRBJ1-2; 10 bases align to TRBD1. The CDR3 is 14 amino acids. Germline V gives CDR1 SGHAT, CDR2 FQNNGV. J gave up 3 bases and V 6 bases, and 4 bases lay outside the gene matches. The DNA for the CDR3 is TGTGCCAGCAGGTCCGGGACAGGGGACTATGGCTACACCTTC. Translated: CASRSGTGDYGYTF.

The V and J genes are TRBV4-3 and TRBJ1-6; 8 nucleotides align to TRBD1. Germline assignment: CDR1 LGHNA and CDR2 YSLEER. The CDR3 totals 18 residues. V was clipped by 0 bases and J by 6 bases; unmatched bases: 10. The CDR3 nucleotides are TGCGCCAGCAGCCAAGATGTTCCTCGTCAGGGGGCTAATTCACCCCTCCACTTT. Translating it yields CASSQDVPRQGANSPLHF.

The chain combines TRBV7-9 with TRBJ1-2, with 7 bases matching TRBD1. Germline trimming cut 2 bases from V and 12 bases from J; bases unmatched to any gene: 12. The CDR3 length is 14 residues. Germline assignment: CDR1 SEHNR and CDR2 FQNEAQ (reference sequence). CDR3 nucleotide sequence: TGTGCCAGCAGCTTATCGACAGGGCCGCTACTAGACACCTTC. Amino acids: CASSLSTGPLLDTF. Complete variable domain (other parts from reference TRBV7-9 and TRBJ1-2): DTGVSQNPRHKITKRGQNVTFRCDPISEHNRLYWYRQTLGQGPEFLTYFQNEAQLEKSRLLSDRFSAERPKGSFSTLEIQRTEQGDSAMYLCASSLSTGPLLDTFGSGTRLTVV.

This clone was counted between two and nine times. This sequence joins TRBV27 and TRBJ2-3; 7 nucleotides agree with TRBD2. V lost 7 bases to trimming and J lost 3 bases; unmatched junction nucleotides: 7. CDR3 size: 14 residues. Germline CDR1 and CDR2: MNHEY and SMNVEV (reference sequence). This CDR3 reads CASKAPGGTDTQYF. The DNA of the CDR3 is TGTGCCAGCAAGGCGCCCGGGGGGACAGATACGCAGTATTTT.

The gene calls are TRBV18 and TRBJ1-1, with 10 bases fitting TRBD1. V lost 3 bases to trimming and J lost 6 bases; unmatched junction nucleotides: 1. The CDR3 has 13 amino acids. Germline CDR1 and CDR2: KGHSH and LQKENI. For the CDR3, the DNA is TGTGCCAGCTCACCGACAGGGGGCGCTGAAGCTTTCTTT. This gives the protein CASSPTGGAEAFF. The entire variable domain, with the rest obtained from reference TRBV18 and TRBJ1-1, is as follows: NAGVMQNPRHLVRRRGQEARLRCSPMKGHSHVYWYRQLPEEGLKFMVYLQKENIIDESGMPKERFSAEFPKEGPSILRIQQVVRGDSAAYFCASSPTGGAEAFFGQGTRLTVV.

This chain uses TRBV27 with TRBJ1-2, with D tentatively TRBD1 (5 bases). CDR1 and CDR2 (germline): MNHEY, SMNVEV (reference sequence). The V end lost 6 bases, the J end lost 4 bases, and 15 bases lay between the germline ends. The length of the CDR3 is 14 residues. CDR3 amino acids: CASSPSGGSYGYTF. The DNA for the CDR3 is TGTGCCAGCAGCCCGTCCGGGGGGAGCTATGGCTACACCTTC.

The rearrangement uses TRBV7-3 and TRBJ2-7, with TRBD2 as a possible D gene (5 bases). V was shortened by 0 bases and J by 3 bases, with 12 bases between the two germline ends. This CDR3 is 15 amino acids long. CDR1 is SGHTA, CDR2 FQGTGA, per germline. Here the CDR3 reads CASSLTGGGHYEQYF. CDR3 sequence (DNA): TGTGCCAGCAGCTTAACAGGAGGAGGCCACTACGAGCAGTACTTC.

The chain couples TRBV4-2 to TRBJ2-3; perhaps TRBD2 as D (5 bases). The CDR3 runs to 12 residues. V was clipped by 7 bases and J by 3 bases, with 8 bases between them. CDR1 is LGHNA and CDR2 is YNFKEQ in the germline V gene. The CDR3 coding sequence is TGTGCCAGCATGGGGAGTACAGATACGCAGTATTTT. Translated, it gives CASMGSTDTQYF.

The chain joins TRBV6-5 to TRBJ1-1; possibly TRBD1 for D (5 bases). Trimming pared 5 bases from V and 1 base from J, leaving 14 bases between. Germline V CDR1 and CDR2: MNHEY, SVGAGI. CDR3 length equals 15 residues. CDR3 in DNA: TGTGCCAGCAGTCACCGCGTGACAGCGAACACTGAAGCTTTCTTT. Protein sequence: CASSHRVTANTEAFF.

The V gene is TRBV4-1, the J gene TRBJ2-7; a weak D match, TRBD2 (6 bases). Trimming cost V 3 bases and J 6 bases, with 18 bases left between them. In germline, CDR1 is MGHRA, CDR2 YSYEKL. The CDR3 loop spans 15 amino acids. The CDR3 loop reads CASSQGMGVGGEQYV. The CDR3 region has the DNA TGCGCCAGCAGCCAGGGTATGGGGGTCGGGGGCGAGCAGTACGTC.

This clone was detected once. The V gene is TRBV19, the J gene TRBJ1-2, with 8 bases lining up with TRBD1. The germline V gene encodes CDR1 LNHDA and CDR2 SQIVND (reference sequence). This CDR3 is 13 amino acids long. J gave up 7 bases and V 4 bases, and 5 bases lay outside the gene matches. The CDR3: CASSTRTGSGYTF. DNA for the CDR3: TGTGCCAGTAGTACAAGGACAGGGTCTGGCTACACCTTC.

V and J are TRBV4-2 and TRBJ2-5; tentatively, D is TRBD1 (6 bases). Looked up from germline, CDR1 is LGHNA and CDR2 is YNFKEQ. Trimming removed 0 bases from V and 1 base from J, with 6 bases in between. The CDR3 is made up of 14 amino acids. The CDR3 region is CASSQEGAQETQYF. CDR3 nucleotides: TGTGCCAGCAGCCAAGAGGGGGCCCAAGAGACCCAGTACTTC.